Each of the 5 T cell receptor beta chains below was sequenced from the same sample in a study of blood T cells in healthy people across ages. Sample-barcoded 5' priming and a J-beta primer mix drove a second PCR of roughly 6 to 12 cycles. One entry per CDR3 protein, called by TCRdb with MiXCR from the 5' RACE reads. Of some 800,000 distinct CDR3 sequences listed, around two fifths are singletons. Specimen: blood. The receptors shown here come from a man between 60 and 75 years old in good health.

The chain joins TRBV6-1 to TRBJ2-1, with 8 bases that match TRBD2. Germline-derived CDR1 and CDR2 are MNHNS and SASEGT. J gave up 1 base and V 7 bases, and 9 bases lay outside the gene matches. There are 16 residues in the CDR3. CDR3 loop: CASMGSGGASYNEQFF. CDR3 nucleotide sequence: TGTGCCAGCATGGGGTCCGGGGGGGCGTCCTACAATGAGCAGTTCTTC.

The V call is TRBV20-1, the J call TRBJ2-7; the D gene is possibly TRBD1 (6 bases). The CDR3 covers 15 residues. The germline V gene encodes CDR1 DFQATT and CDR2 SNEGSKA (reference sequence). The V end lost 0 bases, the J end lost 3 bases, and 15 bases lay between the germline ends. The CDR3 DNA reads TGCAGTGCTAGAGATTTGAGAGCAGGGGTCTACGAGCAGTACTTC. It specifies CSARDLRAGVYEQYF.

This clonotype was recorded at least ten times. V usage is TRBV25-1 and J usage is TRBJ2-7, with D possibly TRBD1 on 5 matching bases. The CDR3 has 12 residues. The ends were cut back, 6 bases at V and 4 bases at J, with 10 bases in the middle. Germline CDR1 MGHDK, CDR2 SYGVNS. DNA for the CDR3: TGTGCCAGCAGAGGGGATTTTTACGAGCAGTACTTC. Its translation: CASRGDFYEQYF.

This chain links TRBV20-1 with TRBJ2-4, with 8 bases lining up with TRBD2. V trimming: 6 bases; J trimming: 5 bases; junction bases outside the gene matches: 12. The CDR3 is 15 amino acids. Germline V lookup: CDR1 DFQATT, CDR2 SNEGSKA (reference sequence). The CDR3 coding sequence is TGCAGTGCCGACCCTGGCGGGGGGCATCAAAACATTCAGTACTTC. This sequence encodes CSADPGGGHQNIQYF.

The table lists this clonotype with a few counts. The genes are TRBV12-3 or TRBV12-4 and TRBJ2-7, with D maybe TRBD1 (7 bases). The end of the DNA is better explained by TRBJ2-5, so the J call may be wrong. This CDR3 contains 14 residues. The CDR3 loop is CASSLIPGGETQYF. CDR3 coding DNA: TGTGCCAGCAGTTTAATCCCAGGGGGGGAGACCCAGTACTTC.